The following is a T cell receptor (beta chain) sequence with its context. The table came from immunoSEQ multiplex PCR; TCRdb's copy has only in-frame clones and leaves some out. Here the sample spans fewer than 75,000 clones, 65% to 85% being singletons. This entry comes from a study of OX40 agonist ivuxolimab in advanced cancers. About the study: The patients received agonistic anti-OX40 (CD134) antibody ivuxolimab. Past anti-PD-1, anti-PD-L1 or anti-CTLA-4 therapy was accepted, and approximately 37% had received some. One hepatocellular carcinoma and a couple of cutaneous melanoma patients partially responded.

Per germline, CDR1 MGHRA and CDR2 YSYEKL. CDR3 size: 14 residues. V dropped 0 bases and J dropped 7; count of bases not matched to a gene: 2. The chain uses TRBV4-1 and TRBJ2-2; TRBD2 matches at 7 bases. This receptor was identified in an adult with an advanced solid tumor such as melanoma, head and neck, liver or kidney cancer. The material was CD4+ or CD8+ T cells sorted from blood, obtained in a trial of the OX40 agonist ivuxolimab. The CDR3 DNA sequence: TGCGCCAGCAGCCAAGAAGGCGGGGGCGGGGAGCTGTTTTTT. This codes for CASSQEGGGGELFF.